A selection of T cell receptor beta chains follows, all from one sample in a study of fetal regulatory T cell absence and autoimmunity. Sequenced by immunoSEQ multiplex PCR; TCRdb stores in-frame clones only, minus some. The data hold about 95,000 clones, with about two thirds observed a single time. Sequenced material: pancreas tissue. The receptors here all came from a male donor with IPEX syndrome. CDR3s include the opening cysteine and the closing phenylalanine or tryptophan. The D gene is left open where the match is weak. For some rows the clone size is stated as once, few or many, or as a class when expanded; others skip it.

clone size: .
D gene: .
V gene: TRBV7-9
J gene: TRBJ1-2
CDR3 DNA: TGTGCCAGCAGCTCCCCGATACCCTATGGCTACACCTTC
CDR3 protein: CASSSPIPYGYTF

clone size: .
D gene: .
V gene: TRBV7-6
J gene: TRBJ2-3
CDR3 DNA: TGTGCCAGCAGCTTAGCGGGAGTGGACACAGATACGCAGTATTTT
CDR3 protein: CASSLAGVDTDTQYF

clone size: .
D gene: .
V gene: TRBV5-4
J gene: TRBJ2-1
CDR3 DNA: TGTGCCAGCAGCGCCCGAGAGGCAACCTGGATCAATGAGCAGTTCTTC
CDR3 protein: CASSAREATWINEQFF

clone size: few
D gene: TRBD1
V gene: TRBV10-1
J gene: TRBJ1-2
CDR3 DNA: TGCGCCAGCACCATGGCAGGGGGGGACTATGGCTACACCTTC
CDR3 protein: CASTMAGGDYGYTF

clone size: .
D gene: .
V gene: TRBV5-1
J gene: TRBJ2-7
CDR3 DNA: TGCGCCAGCAGCTTCTCAGGGAAGGACGAGCAGTACTTC
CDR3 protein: CASSFSGKDEQYF

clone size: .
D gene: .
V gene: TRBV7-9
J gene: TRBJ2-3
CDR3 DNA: TGTGCCAGCAGCTATAACTCAGATACGCAGTATTTT
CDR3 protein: CASSYNSDTQYF

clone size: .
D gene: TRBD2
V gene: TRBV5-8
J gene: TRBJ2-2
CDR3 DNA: TGTGCCAGCAGCTTGGTGCCTAGCGGGACCCCCGGGGAGCTGTTTTTT
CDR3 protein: CASSLVPSGTPGELFF

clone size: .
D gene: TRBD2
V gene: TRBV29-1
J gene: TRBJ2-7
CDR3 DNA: TGCAGCGTTGTTCAAACCGGGGGGATCTCCTACGAGCAGTACTTC
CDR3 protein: CSVVQTGGISYEQYF

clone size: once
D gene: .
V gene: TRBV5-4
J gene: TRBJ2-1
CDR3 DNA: TGTGCCACTCAGGGGGGGTCCTACAATGAGCAGTTCTTC
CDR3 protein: CATQGGSYNEQFF

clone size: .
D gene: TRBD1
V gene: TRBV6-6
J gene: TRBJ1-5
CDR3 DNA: TGTGCCAGCAGTTACGTAAGACAGGGGAATCAGCCCCAGCATTTT
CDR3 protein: CASSYVRQGNQPQHF

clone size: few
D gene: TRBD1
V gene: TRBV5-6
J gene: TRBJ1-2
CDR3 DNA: TGTGCCAGCAGCTTCACCCCAGGGGGCGTCTATGGCTACACCTTC
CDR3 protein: CASSFTPGGVYGYTF

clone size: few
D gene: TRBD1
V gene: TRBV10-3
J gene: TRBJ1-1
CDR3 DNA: TGTGCCATCAGGACAGGGGGCACTGAAGCTTTCTTT
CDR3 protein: CAIRTGGTEAFF

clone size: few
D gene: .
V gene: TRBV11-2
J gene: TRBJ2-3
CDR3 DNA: TGTGCCAGCAGCTTAGGGGGAGATACGCAGTATTTT
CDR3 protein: CASSLGGDTQYF

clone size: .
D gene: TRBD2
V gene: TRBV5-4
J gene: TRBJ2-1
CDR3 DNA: TGTGCCAGCAGCTTAAAGGGACTAGCGGGGGGTTCCTACAATGAGCAGTTCTTC
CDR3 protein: CASSLKGLAGGSYNEQFF

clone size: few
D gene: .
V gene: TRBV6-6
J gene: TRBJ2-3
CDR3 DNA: TGTGCCAGCAGTTACGGGACAGATACGCAGTATTTT
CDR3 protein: CASSYGTDTQYF

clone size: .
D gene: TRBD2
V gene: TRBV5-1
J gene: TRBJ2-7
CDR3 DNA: TGCGCCAGCAGCTTGCCTAGCGGGAGGGCCGAACTCTACGAGCAGTACTTC
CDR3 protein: CASSLPSGRAELYEQYF

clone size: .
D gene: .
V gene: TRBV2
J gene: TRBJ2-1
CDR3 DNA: TGTGCCAGCAAAGTCCCCAAATTAAGCTCCTACAATGAGCAGTTCTTC
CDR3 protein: CASKVPKLSSYNEQFF

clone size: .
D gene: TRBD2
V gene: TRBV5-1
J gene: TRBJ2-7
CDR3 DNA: TGCGCCAGCAGCTCGGGACTAGCGGGGAGCAACGAGCAGTACTTC
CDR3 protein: CASSSGLAGSNEQYF

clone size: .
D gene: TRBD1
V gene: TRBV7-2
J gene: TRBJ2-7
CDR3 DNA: TGTGCCAGCAGTTTTTGGCTACAGGGGACCTACGAGCAGTACTTC
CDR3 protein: CASSFWLQGTYEQYF

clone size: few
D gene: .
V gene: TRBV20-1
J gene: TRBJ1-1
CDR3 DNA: TGCAGTGCTAGAGATGACTTCGGAGCTTTCTTT
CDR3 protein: CSARDDFGAFF

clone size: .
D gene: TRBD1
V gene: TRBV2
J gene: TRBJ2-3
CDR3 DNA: TGTGCCAGCAGCGCTACTGGGACAGACAGCACAGATACGCAGTATTTT
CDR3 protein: CASSATGTDSTDTQYF

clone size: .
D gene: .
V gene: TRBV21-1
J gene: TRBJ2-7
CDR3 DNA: TGTGCCAGCAGCAAGTTCAGGGTCTACGAGCAGTACTTC
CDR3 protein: CASSKFRVYEQYF

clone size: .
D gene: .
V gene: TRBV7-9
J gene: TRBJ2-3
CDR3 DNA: TGTGCCAGCAGCTCCGGGGGGCCAAGCCCCACAAATACGCAGTATTTT
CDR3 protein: CASSSGGPSPTNTQYF

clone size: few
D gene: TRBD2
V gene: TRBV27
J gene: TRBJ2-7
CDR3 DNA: TGTGCCAGCAGTTTGGCAAGCGGGAGGGAGAAGCAGTACTTC
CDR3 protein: CASSLASGREKQYF

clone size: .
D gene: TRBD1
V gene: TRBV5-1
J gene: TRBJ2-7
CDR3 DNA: TGCGCCAGCAGCTCCTACTGGACAGGGACCTACGAGCAGTACTTC
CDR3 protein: CASSSYWTGTYEQYF

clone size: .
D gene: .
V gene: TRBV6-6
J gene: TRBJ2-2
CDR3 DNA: TGTGCCAGCAGTTACGACAACACCGGGGAGCTGTTTTTT
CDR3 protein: CASSYDNTGELFF

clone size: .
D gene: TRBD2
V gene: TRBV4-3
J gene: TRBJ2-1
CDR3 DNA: TGCGCCAGCAGCCAAGGACTAGCGGGGGGGCAGTTCTTC
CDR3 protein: CASSQGLAGGQFF

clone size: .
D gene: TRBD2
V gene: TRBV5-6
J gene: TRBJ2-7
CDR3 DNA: TGTGCCAGCAGCTTGTTCTGGACTAGCGGAAGAAGACACGAGCAGTACTTC
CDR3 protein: CASSLFWTSGRRHEQYF

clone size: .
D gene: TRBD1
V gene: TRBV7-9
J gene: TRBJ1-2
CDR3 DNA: TGTGCCAGCAGCTTTACAGGGGCAAACTATGGCTACACCTTC
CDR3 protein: CASSFTGANYGYTF

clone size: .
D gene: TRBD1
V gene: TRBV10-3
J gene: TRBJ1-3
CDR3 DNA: TGTGCCATCAGTCCGACCTGGACAGGCTTCTCCCATTCCTCTGGAAACACCATATATTTT
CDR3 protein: CAISPTWTGFSHSSGNTIYF